This T cell receptor beta chain was retrieved from a study of blood T cell repertoires in COVID-19. Study-level background: Collection of acute and convalescent COVID-19 samples took place in the United States, Italy and Spain.

Germline V CDR1 and CDR2: LNHDA, SQIVND (reference sequence). V dropped 7 bases and J dropped 7; count of bases not matched to a gene: 5. The CDR3 covers 14 residues. Regarding this clone: Other DNA sequences in the sample encode the same CDR3.

Sequencing was performed with immunoSEQ multiplex PCR; in TCRdb, only in-frame clones are kept and a portion is missing. The profile covers approximately 150,000 clones, with 80% to 90% appearing a single time and roughly 1.6% taken by the ten largest. The TCR comes from a woman between 50 and 59 years old with acute or convalescent COVID-19. V and J are TRBV19 and TRBJ1-6; 9 bases align to TRBD1. The sample consisted of peripheral blood. CDR3 sequence (DNA): TGTGCCAGTACTGCGGGGACAGGGAATTCACCCCTCCACTTT. Protein product: CASTAGTGNSPLHF.